This TCR beta chain was found in a study of neurological immune-mediated disorders. Broader study findings: The study found the most TCR clonal expansion in HTLV-1-associated myelopathy and the least in multiple sclerosis, below healthy controls.

Trimming at V came to 5 bases and at J to 0 bases, leaving 4 bases not matched to a gene. This CDR3 has 17 residues. CDR1 SGHTA and CDR2 FQGNSA come from the germline V gene. This clonotype was detected many times. Its antigen is not known. Time point denoted: longitudinal time-point 1 (baseline). The unsorted libraries had their origin in 2 million PBMCs stored at -80 C. By 5'RACE with 10-nucleotide random UMIs, the cDNA was made. Every sequencing run returned over 190 million TCR-beta sequences, which were derived from 15-18 subjects. MiXCR, run by TCRdb on the 5' RACE reads, gives a single entry per CDR3 protein. Of over 55,000 distinct CDR3 sequences detected, 9.5% to 12% appear once; the ten largest clones hold approximately 6.6%.

The specimen was PBMCs. The chain couples TRBV7-2 to TRBJ2-2, with TRBD2 matching over 12 bases. This receptor was obtained from a male donor with HTLV-1-associated myelopathy (HAM/TSP). Here the CDR3 reads CASSVLAGGANTGELFF. CDR3 DNA sequence: TGTGCCAGCAGCGTGCTAGCGGGGGGGGCGAACACCGGGGAGCTGTTTTTT.